What follows are 27 T cell receptor beta chains derived from one specimen sequenced in a study of early T cells in non-severe SARS-CoV-2 infection. TCRdb reanalysed the 5' RACE reads using MiXCR and keeps one entry per CDR3 protein. The data show roughly 55,000 distinct CDR3 sequences, roughly 12% seen once. The sample taken for sequencing was whole blood. The receptors were gathered from an adult who was a healthcare worker with PCR-confirmed SARS-CoV-2 infection or an uninfected control (not recorded which).

On this clonotype: A much bigger clone sits one base away, suggesting this may be a read error. V and J are TRBV29-1 and TRBJ2-5; the match to TRBD2 covers 7 bases. The CDR3 is 14 amino acids. Trimming at V came to 5 bases and at J to 4 bases, leaving 10 bases not matched to a gene. Germline V gene data show CDR1 as SQVTM and CDR2 as ANQGSEA. The CDR3 spells CSVSLAEGGETQYF. The CDR3 nucleotides are TGCAGCGTTAGCCTAGCGGAAGGAGGAGAGACCCAGTACTTC. The full variable domain, with the rest looked up from reference TRBV29-1 and TRBJ2-5, is SAVISQKPSRDICQRGTSLTIQCQVDSQVTMMFWYRQQPGQSLTLIATANQGSEATYESGFVIDKFPISRPNLTFSTLTVSNMSPEDSSIYLCSVSLAEGGETQYFGPGTRLLVL.

V usage is TRBV19 and J usage is TRBJ2-1, with 10 bases lining up with TRBD2. Germline trimming cut 6 bases from V and 5 bases from J; bases unmatched to any gene: 13. The CDR3 runs to 17 residues. Germline V gene data show CDR1 as LNHDA and CDR2 as SQIVND (reference sequence). DNA of the CDR3: TGTGCCAGTAGGAGGGGAAACAGCGGGAGGGCCAACAATGAGCAGTTCTTC. Translating it yields CASRRGNSGRANNEQFF.

Here the CDR3 reads CASHRPVAGDTDTQYF. CDR3 in DNA: TGCGCCAGCCACCGTCCGGTAGCGGGGGACACAGATACGCAGTATTTT. The chain links TRBV5-1 to TRBJ2-3; 9 nucleotides line up with TRBD2. The J segment lost 2 bases and the V segment lost 7 bases, leaving 11 bases of the junction unmatched. The V gene's germline CDR1 is SGHRS and CDR2 YFSETQ. The CDR3 extends over 16 amino acids.

This clonotype is judged medium-sized. The CDR3 DNA sequence: TGTGCCAGCAGCGCCGAGGCTAGCGCCGGGGATACGCAGTATTTT. Translated, it gives CASSAEASAGDTQYF. This chain joins TRBV7-9 and TRBJ2-3; D may be TRBD2 (6 bases). The germline CDR1 and CDR2 sequences are SEHNR and FQNEAQ (reference sequence). The CDR3 totals 15 residues. V lost 5 bases, J lost 6 bases, and 18 bases lay in between.

The chain is built from TRBV28 and TRBJ2-5; the D is unclear. The CDR3 length is 15 residues. Germline CDR1 MDHEN, CDR2 SYDVKM. Trimming shortened V by 2 bases and J by 2 bases, and 12 bases separated the two germline ends. CDR3 sequence: CASSLEDGFQETQYF. CDR3 DNA sequence: TGTGCCAGCAGTTTAGAGGACGGATTTCAAGAGACCCAGTACTTC. Combining the CDR3 with reference TRBV28 and TRBJ2-5 gives the whole variable domain DVKVTQSSRYLVKRTGEKVFLECVQDMDHENMFWYRQDPGLGLRLIYFSYDVKMKEKGDIPEGYSVSREKKERFSLILESASTNQTSMYLCASSLEDGFQETQYFGPGTRLLVL.

This clonotype was seen many times. The rearrangement uses TRBV20-1 and TRBJ2-3; maybe TRBD1 (5 bases). Germline V lookup: CDR1 DFQATT, CDR2 SNEGSKA (reference sequence). The CDR3 length is 15 residues. V was shortened by 0 bases and J by 4 bases, with 14 bases between the two germline ends. CDR3 in DNA: TGCAGTGCTAGAGATGTGGCAGGGTTTTCAGATACGCAGTATTTT. Protein sequence: CSARDVAGFSDTQYF.

V usage is TRBV11-2 and J usage is TRBJ2-2; D unresolved. The CDR3 extends over 15 amino acids. V was trimmed by 7 bases and J by 1 base, leaving 13 bases between them. Germline V gene sequence: CDR1 SGHAT, CDR2 FQNNGV. In DNA, the CDR3 is TGTGCCAGCATCCTCGACATACGGAACACCGGGGAGCTGTTTTTT. Residues: CASILDIRNTGELFF.

V and J are TRBV7-8 and TRBJ2-7, with D possibly being TRBD2 (5 bases). V was pared by 2 bases and J by 6 bases, with 11 bases between. The CDR3 covers 13 residues. CDR1 and CDR2 (germline): SGHVS, FQNEAQ. The CDR3 region is CASSLPARGEQYF. CDR3 sequence (DNA): TGTGCCAGCAGCTTACCCGCCCGGGGCGAGCAGTACTTC.

This chain's CDR3 is CASSHDTGGSGNTIYF. In nucleotides, the CDR3 is TGCGCCAGCAGCCATGATACAGGGGGCTCTGGAAACACCATATATTTT. The chain has TRBV4-1 and TRBJ1-3; 8 bases agree with TRBD1. Germline V CDR1 and CDR2: MGHRA, YSYEKL. There are 16 residues in the CDR3. With 3 bases clipped from V and 0 bases from J, the junction kept 4 bases outside the gene matches.

This clonotype was recorded many times. This chain uses TRBV12-3 or TRBV12-4 with TRBJ1-6; D is undetermined. The CDR3 runs to 14 residues. Trimming pared 4 bases from V and 8 bases from J, leaving 12 bases between. The CDR3 DNA reads as TGTGCCAGCAGTTCAGATTTGCTCTATTCACCCCTCCACTTT. Translated: CASSSDLLYSPLHF.

This clonotype was recorded at least ten times. The chain's CDR3 is CASSFALAAQETQYF. Here the CDR3 DNA reads TGTGCCAGCAGCTTCGCTCTGGCAGCCCAAGAGACCCAGTACTTC. The chain recombines TRBV5-5 with TRBJ2-5; D unresolved. Germline-derived CDR1 and CDR2 are SGHKS and YYEKEE (reference sequence). Between the trimmed V and J ends, which lost 2 bases and 1 base, there was a span of 12 bases. This CDR3 has 15 residues.

The rearrangement uses TRBV20-1 and TRBJ2-5; no clear D gene. The germline CDR1 and CDR2 sequences are DFQATT and SNEGSKA (reference sequence). The V and J ends lost 0 bases and 5 bases respectively, with 10 bases between them. This CDR3 has 13 residues. In DNA, the CDR3 is TGCAGTGCTAGAGATGCCCAGACGGAGACCCAGTACTTC. Its protein is CSARDAQTETQYF.

This clonotype showed up just a few times. This rearrangement joins TRBV4-1 to TRBJ2-7, with unresolved D. V was shortened by 1 base and J by 1 base, with 8 bases between the two germline ends. Germline-derived CDR1 and CDR2 are MGHRA and YSYEKL. The CDR3 consists of 14 residues. The CDR3 is CASSQVRRSYEQYF. The CDR3 DNA follows: TGCGCCAGCAGCCAAGTTCGCAGATCCTACGAGCAGTACTTC.

The sample holds a few counts of this clonotype. This chain connects TRBV7-2 to TRBJ2-1, with TRBD1 as a possible D gene (6 bases). The CDR3 has 14 amino acids. CDR1 is SGHTA and CDR2 is FQGNSA in the germline V gene. The V end was cut by 3 bases, the J end by 7 bases, with 13 bases between. Here the CDR3 DNA reads TGTGCCAGCAGCTTCGGACTTAGGGGGAATGAGCAGTTCTTC. This sequence encodes CASSFGLRGNEQFF.

This clonotype was detected many times. The chain is built from TRBV29-1 and TRBJ1-1; 10 positions agree with TRBD1. Unmatched junction bases numbered 2, after V lost 2 bases and J lost 5 bases. Germline CDR1 and CDR2: SQVTM and ANQGSEA. CDR3 length: 13 residues. The CDR3 protein is CSVERTGGTEAFF. The CDR3 nucleotides read TGCAGCGTTGAAAGGACAGGGGGAACTGAAGCTTTCTTT.

In this sample, this clonotype turned up a few times. The V gene is TRBV28, the J gene TRBJ2-5; D is possibly TRBD1 (5 bases). This CDR3 is 13 amino acids long. V dropped 5 bases and J dropped 2 bases, with 9 bases sitting between them. Per germline, CDR1 MDHEN and CDR2 SYDVKM. This CDR3 reads CASSKAGQETQYF. The CDR3 bases are TGTGCCAGCAGTAAAGCAGGGCAAGAGACCCAGTACTTC.

This clonotype was found a few times. This rearrangement joins TRBV20-1 to TRBJ2-1; 9 bases map to TRBD2. Looked up from germline, CDR1 is DFQATT and CDR2 is SNEGSKA (reference sequence). The CDR3 sequence is 15 residues long. J was trimmed by 8 bases and V by 0 bases; bases with no gene match: 8. CDR3 loop: CSARDPGSGRDEQFF. CDR3 nucleotide sequence: TGCAGTGCTAGAGATCCGGGTAGCGGGAGAGATGAGCAGTTCTTC.

The sample holds many counts of this clonotype. The chain links TRBV20-1 to TRBJ2-5; perhaps TRBD1 as D (6 bases). Trimming cost V 4 bases and J 8 bases, with 17 bases left between them. Germline V gene lookup returns CDR1 DFQATT and CDR2 SNEGSKA (reference sequence). The CDR3 has 13 residues. The CDR3 loop is CSAKYKQGGTQYF. In nucleotides, the CDR3 is TGCAGTGCTAAGTACAAACAAGGGGGAACCCAGTACTTC.

This clonotype occurred a few times. The rearrangement links TRBV18 to TRBJ2-3; D might be TRBD2 (5 bases). Germline loops: CDR1 KGHSH, CDR2 LQKENI. The V and J ends lost 4 bases and 2 bases respectively, with 10 bases between them. This CDR3 region has 14 residues. The CDR3 nucleotides read TGTGCCAGCTCACGACGGGGTGACACAGATACGCAGTATTTT. Protein sequence: CASSRRGDTDTQYF.

The chain employs TRBV19 and TRBJ1-6, with 8 bases matching TRBD1. The V and J ends lost 6 bases and 9 bases, in that order; junction bases with no gene match: 16. Germline CDR1 reads LNHDA; CDR2 reads SQIVND (reference sequence). This CDR3 spans 17 amino acids. In nucleotides, the CDR3 is TGTGCCAGTAGCCAACGACAGGGGTCGATATTAAGTTCACCCCTCCACTTT. It specifies CASSQRQGSILSSPLHF.

In this sample, this clonotype turned up many times. V gene TRBV20-1 combines with J gene TRBJ2-3, with TRBD2 identical over 10 bases. CDR3 length: 17 residues. With 1 base clipped from V and 4 bases from J, the junction kept 11 bases outside the gene matches. Germline V gene lookup returns CDR1 DFQATT and CDR2 SNEGSKA (reference sequence). Written as DNA, the CDR3 is TGCAGTGCTAGAGTCTTCGGGCTAGCGGGAGTCGCAGATACGCAGTATTTT. Translated, it gives CSARVFGLAGVADTQYF.

The chain uses TRBV18 and TRBJ1-1, with D possibly matching TRBD1 (6 bases). The CDR3 length is 15 residues. Germline V CDR1 and CDR2: KGHSH, LQKENI. The V end was cut by 0 bases, the J end by 0 bases, with 8 bases between. CDR3 sequence reads: CASSPPTGMNTEAFF. Here the CDR3 DNA reads TGTGCCAGCTCACCACCGACAGGTATGAACACTGAAGCTTTCTTT.

This clonotype was seen repeatedly, ten times or more. This chain connects TRBV28 to TRBJ2-7; a possible D gene is TRBD1 (7 bases). Trimming pared 8 bases from V and 6 bases from J, leaving 23 bases between. This CDR3 has 15 amino acids. Germline V gene sequence: CDR1 MDHEN, CDR2 SYDVKM. CDR3 sequence reads: CASGAPGGGPFEQYF. The CDR3 bases are TGTGCCAGCGGCGCCCCCGGAGGGGGCCCCTTCGAGCAGTACTTC. Full variable domain (rest looked up from reference TRBV28 and TRBJ2-7): DVKVTQSSRYLVKRTGEKVFLECVQDMDHENMFWYRQDPGLGLRLIYFSYDVKMKEKGDIPEGYSVSREKKERFSLILESASTNQTSMYLCASGAPGGGPFEQYFGPGTRLTVT.

This clonotype has at least ten counts. The V and J genes are TRBV6-1 and TRBJ2-1, with D maybe TRBD2 (6 bases). Germline CDR1 reads MNHNS; CDR2 reads SASEGT. V was cut by 1 base and J by 5 bases, with 15 bases left in between. This CDR3 has 16 residues. CDR3 protein: CASSEVRSSGNNEQFF. The CDR3 nucleotides read TGTGCCAGCAGTGAAGTCAGGAGTAGCGGTAACAATGAGCAGTTCTTC.

This clonotype came up a few times. The V gene is TRBV3-1, the J gene TRBJ1-1; no clear D gene. Trimming took off 4 bases at V and 1 base at J, with 7 bases between the two ends. The CDR3 has 13 residues. CDR1 is LGHDT, CDR2 YNNKEL, per germline (reference sequence). The CDR3: CASSRTRNTEAFF. DNA for the CDR3: TGTGCCAGCAGCCGCACCCGGAACACTGAAGCTTTCTTT.

This clonotype was seen ten or more times. The chain is built from TRBV20-1 and TRBJ1-2; TRBD1 might be the D (6 bases). The CDR3 totals 15 residues. Germline V gene data show CDR1 as DFQATT and CDR2 as SNEGSKA (reference sequence). Trimming cost V 3 bases and J 4 bases, with 18 bases left between them. The CDR3 DNA reads TGCAGTGCTAGTGACTCAGGGGAGGGCTTCTATGGCTACACCTTC. It codes for CSASDSGEGFYGYTF.

The genes are TRBV2 and TRBJ1-2; no reliable D call. The germline V gene has CDR1 SNHLY and CDR2 FYNNEI. Between the trimmed V and J ends, which lost 0 bases and 4 bases, there was a span of 12 bases. CDR3 size: 15 residues. The CDR3 here is CASSEARLTPYGYTF. The CDR3 DNA follows: TGTGCCAGCAGTGAAGCCCGATTAACGCCCTATGGCTACACCTTC.